One and the same sample provided the 5 T cell receptor beta chains below, sequenced in a study of neoadjuvant anti-PD-1 for oral cavity cancer. Profiling relied on immunoSEQ multiplex PCR, and the TCRdb table lists in-frame clones only, not all of them. The sample includes 6,000 to 8,500 clones, around 52% of them seen just once. Sequencing was performed on tumor tissue, taken before nivolumab (anti-PD-1) treatment. The receptors come from a person between 40 and 79 years old with oral cavity squamous cell carcinoma.

The chain joins TRBV9 to TRBJ2-1; no reliable D call. Trimming removed 3 bases from V and 13 bases from J, with 17 bases in between. CDR1 and CDR2 from the germline V gene are SGDLS and YYNGEE. The CDR3 length is 13 residues. The DNA of the CDR3 is TGTGCCAGCAGCGGTGGTGGGGAAGGGCACCAGTTCTTC. It is translated as CASSGGGEGHQFF. The variable domain in full, with the rest retrieved from reference TRBV9 and TRBJ2-1, is DSGVTQTPKHLITATGQRVTLRCSPRSGDLSVYWYQQSLDQGLQFLIQYYNGEERAKGNILERFSAQQFPDLHSELNLSSLELGDSALYFCASSGGGEGHQFFGPGTRLTVL.

The rearrangement uses TRBV19 and TRBJ1-4; tentative D call: TRBD1 (5 bases). Looked up from germline, CDR1 is LNHDA and CDR2 is SQIVND (reference sequence). V was pared by 5 bases and J by 5 bases, with 15 bases between. The CDR3 is made up of 15 amino acids. CDR3 sequence: CASSGGGVPNEKLFF. The CDR3 bases are TGTGCCAGTAGTGGGGGAGGGGTCCCCAATGAAAAACTGTTTTTT.

V and J are TRBV9 and TRBJ1-2, with 8 bases lining up with TRBD1. Germline V gene sequence: CDR1 SGDLS, CDR2 YYNGEE. This CDR3 has 15 residues. V trimming: 3 bases; J trimming: 0 bases; junction bases outside the gene matches: 4. CDR3 in DNA: TGTGCCAGCAGCGCGGGGGGACAGGCTAACTATGGCTACACCTTC. Protein product: CASSAGGQANYGYTF.

J is TRBJ2-5 and V is TRBV25-1; 7 bases are shared with TRBD1. V shed 8 bases and J 2 bases; nucleotides not matched to a gene: 5. The CDR3 has 13 amino acids. Germline V gene data show CDR1 as MGHDK and CDR2 as SYGVNS. CDR3 sequence (DNA): TGTGCCAGCTTTTCGGACAGGCAAGAGACCCAGTACTTC. The encoded protein is CASFSDRQETQYF.

The J gene is TRBJ2-7, the V gene TRBV11-2; D not resolved. Germline V gene data show CDR1 as SGHAT and CDR2 as FQNNGV. This CDR3 is built from 12 residues. V lost 5 bases to trimming and J lost 4 bases, with 9 bases between them. For the CDR3, the DNA is TGTGCCAGCAGCACCCAGGAATACGAGCAGTACTTC. It encodes CASSTQEYEQYF.